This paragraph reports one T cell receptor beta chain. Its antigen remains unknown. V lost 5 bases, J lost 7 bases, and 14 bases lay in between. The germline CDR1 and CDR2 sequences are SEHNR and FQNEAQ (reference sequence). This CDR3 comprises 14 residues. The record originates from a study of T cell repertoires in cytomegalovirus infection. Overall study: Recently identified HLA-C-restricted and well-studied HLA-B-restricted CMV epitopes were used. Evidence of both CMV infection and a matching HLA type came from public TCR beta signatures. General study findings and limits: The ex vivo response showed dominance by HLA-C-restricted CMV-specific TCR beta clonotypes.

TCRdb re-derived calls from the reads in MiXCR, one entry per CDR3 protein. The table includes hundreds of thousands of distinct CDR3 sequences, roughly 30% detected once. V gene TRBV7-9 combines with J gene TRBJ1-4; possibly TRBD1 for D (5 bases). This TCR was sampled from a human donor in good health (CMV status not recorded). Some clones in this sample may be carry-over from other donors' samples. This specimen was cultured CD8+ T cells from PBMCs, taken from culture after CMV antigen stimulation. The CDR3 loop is CASSKGRRGEKLFF. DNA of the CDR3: TGTGCCAGCAGCAAGGGGAGGAGGGGTGAAAAACTGTTTTTT.